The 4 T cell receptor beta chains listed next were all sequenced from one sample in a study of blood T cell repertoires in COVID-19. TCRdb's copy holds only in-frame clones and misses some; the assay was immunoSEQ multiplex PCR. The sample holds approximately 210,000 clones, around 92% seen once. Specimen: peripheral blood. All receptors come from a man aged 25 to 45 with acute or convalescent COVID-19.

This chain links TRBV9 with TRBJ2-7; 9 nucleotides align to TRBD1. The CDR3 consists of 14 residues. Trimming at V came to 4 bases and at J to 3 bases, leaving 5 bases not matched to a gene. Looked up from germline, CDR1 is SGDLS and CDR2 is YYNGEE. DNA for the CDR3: TGTGCCAGCAGCTCCCGGGACAGGGACTACGAGCAGTACTTC. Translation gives CASSSRDRDYEQYF. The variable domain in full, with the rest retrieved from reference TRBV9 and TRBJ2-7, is DSGVTQTPKHLITATGQRVTLRCSPRSGDLSVYWYQQSLDQGLQFLIQYYNGEERAKGNILERFSAQQFPDLHSELNLSSLELGDSALYFCASSSRDRDYEQYFGPGTRLTVT.

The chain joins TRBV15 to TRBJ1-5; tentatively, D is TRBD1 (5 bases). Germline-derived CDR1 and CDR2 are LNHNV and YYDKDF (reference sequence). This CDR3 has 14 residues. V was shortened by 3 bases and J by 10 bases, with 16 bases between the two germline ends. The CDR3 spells CATSRDPKGNPQHF. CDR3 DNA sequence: TGTGCCACCAGCAGGGACCCGAAGGGGAACCCCCAGCATTTT.

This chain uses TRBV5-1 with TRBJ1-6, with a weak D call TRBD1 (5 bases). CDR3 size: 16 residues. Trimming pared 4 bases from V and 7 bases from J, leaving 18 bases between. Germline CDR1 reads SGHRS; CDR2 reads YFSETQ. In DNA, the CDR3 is TGCGCCAGCAGCCCCAGGGAAGATTGGTCCAATTCACCCCTCCACTTT. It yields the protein CASSPREDWSNSPLHF.

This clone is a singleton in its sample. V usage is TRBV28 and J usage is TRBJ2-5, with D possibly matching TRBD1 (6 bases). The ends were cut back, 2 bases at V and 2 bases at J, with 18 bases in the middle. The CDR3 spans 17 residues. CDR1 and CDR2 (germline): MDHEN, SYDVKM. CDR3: CASSLVQGSRMQETQYF. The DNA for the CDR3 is TGTGCCAGCAGTTTAGTACAGGGCTCGCGGATGCAAGAGACCCAGTACTTC.